The T cell receptor beta chain under discussion was sequenced for a study of CD8+ T cells in alopecia areata. Overall study context: Twice daily, treated patients received 5 to 10 mg of oral tofacitinib. Tofacitinib dosing lasted 6 to 18 months, which was then followed by 6 months off drug. General study results and limits: Scalp clonality, along with expanded CD8+ clones among the top 100, was significantly decreased by tofacitinib.

cDNA reverse transcribed from extracted RNA served as the sequencing template. Assay: immunoSEQ multiplex PCR; the TCRdb copy retains only in-frame clones and omits some. This table has 200,000 to 250,000 clones, 64% appearing once. Treatment specified: oral pan-JAK inhibitor, 5-10 mg twice daily. Worth noting for this clone: Its matching antigen is unknown.

Looked up from germline, CDR1 is SEHNR and CDR2 is FQNEAQ (reference sequence). V lost 4 bases and J lost 10, with 14 bases in between. This CDR3 comprises 13 residues. The receptor was isolated from a human donor with alopecia areata. The chain employs TRBV7-9 and TRBJ2-1; the D gene could be TRBD1 or TRBD2 (5 bases each). The material was CD4+ T cells sorted from blood, obtained at week 4, from a patient treated with tofacitinib. CDR3 DNA: TGTGCCAGCAGCTCCGAGGGGCCCCCCGAGCAGTTCTTC. Translated: CASSSEGPPEQFF.